This TCR beta chain was captured by sequencing in a study of T-cell memory formation after mild COVID-19. Study context: TCR clustering was largely donor specific.

General observations from the study: There was no confirmation that second-wave clones peaking on day 37 were SARS-CoV-2 specific.

V was shortened by 3 bases and J by 1 base, with 9 bases between the two germline ends. This CDR3 has 15 residues. Germline lookup yields CDR1 SGHTA and CDR2 FQGNSA. With respect to this clonotype: Antigen unknown.

Constant-segment primers were used for 5'RACE, and the resulting TCR alpha and TCR beta cDNA libraries carried sample barcodes and UMIs. TCRdb reanalysed the 5' RACE reads using MiXCR and keeps one entry per CDR3 protein. In the table there are roughly 250,000 distinct CDR3 sequences, 16% of which are singletons. The sequenced sample was PBMCs or a T cell subset sorted from them (not recorded which). The TCR sequence derives from a man between 18 and 29 years old who had mild COVID-19 (a few samples of this study predate the infection). Cell type and time point are not known. The chain joins TRBV7-2 to TRBJ2-2, with D possibly matching TRBD1 (5 bases). The CDR3: CASSFATVNTGELFF. The CDR3 DNA sequence: TGTGCCAGCAGCTTTGCGACAGTGAACACCGGGGAGCTGTTTTTT.